This T cell receptor (beta chain) is from a study of blood T cell repertoires in COVID-19. Study-level background: Acute and convalescent COVID-19 specimens originated in the United States, Italy and Spain. From T cells, B-cell-depleted T cells, or PBMCs came the material, which was cDNA or gDNA.

In the study's own analysis: Amplification with reference gene primers provided the estimates of nucleated cell counts. Libraries were prepared by immunoSEQ multiplex PCR; TCRdb keeps only in-frame clonotypes and omits some of them. D and trimming come from the DNA, and the V and J calls and clone size come from that table. The sample records 120,000 to 150,000 clones, 70% to 90% being singletons. The CDR3 loop spans 14 amino acids. V lost 0 bases to trimming and J lost 6 bases, with 8 bases between them. The germline CDR1 and CDR2 sequences are LNHDA and SQIVND (reference sequence). This receptor was taken from a man aged 55 to 69 with active or convalescent COVID-19. Sample: peripheral blood. The V and J genes are TRBV19 and TRBJ2-2, with no clear D. In DNA form, the CDR3 reads TGTGCCAGTAGTATAGATCTTTCGGCCGGGGAGCTGTTTTTT. It encodes CASSIDLSAGELFF.